The 26 T cell receptor beta chains given below trace back to one sample, sequenced in a study of shared clonotypes between healthy human individuals. Produced via immunoSEQ multiplex PCR; TCRdb's table is partial and in-frame only. The table has millions of clones, approximately 94% seen once. Selected positively for CCR7 and CD45RO-negative, naive CD8 cells excluded terminally differentiated effector memory CD45RA+ cells. The sequenced material came from naive CD8+ T cells sorted from blood. All receptors come from a man between 18 and 35 years old in good health.

The chain combines TRBV19 with TRBJ1-5; a weak D match, TRBD1 (6 bases). V shed 7 bases and J shed 4 bases, with 14 bases lying between them. The germline CDR1 and CDR2 sequences are LNHDA and SQIVND (reference sequence). This CDR3 comprises 14 residues. The CDR3 bases are TGTGCCAGTAACGCAGGGGAGGTGAATCAGCCCCAGCATTTT. It encodes CASNAGEVNQPQHF.

This clone was counted once. The chain combines TRBV5-6 with TRBJ2-7, with unresolved D. Germline-derived CDR1 and CDR2 are SGHDT and YYEEEE. The CDR3 consists of 16 residues. V lost 3 bases to trimming and J lost 2 bases, with 18 bases between them. This CDR3 reads CASSYEFRRDAYEQYF. The CDR3, as DNA: TGTGCCAGCAGCTATGAATTTCGGAGAGATGCCTACGAGCAGTACTTC.

In its sample, this clone was seen once. The V and J genes are TRBV5-5 and TRBJ2-7; D unresolved. Deletions cut 3 bases from V and 6 bases from J, with 16 bases between. Germline assignment: CDR1 SGHKS and CDR2 YYEKEE (reference sequence). CDR3 length equals 14 residues. The CDR3 here is CASSSDPYIGEQYF. CDR3 coding DNA: TGTGCCAGCAGCTCCGATCCCTATATCGGCGAGCAGTACTTC.

In DNA, the CDR3 is TGTGCCAGTAGCCCCCGGACTAGAGCCTTGGGCGAGCAGTACTTC. Encoded protein: CASSPRTRALGEQYF. The J gene is TRBJ2-7, the V gene TRBV19, with 7 bases identical to TRBD2. This CDR3 has 15 amino acids. Germline V CDR1 and CDR2: LNHDA, SQIVND (reference sequence). Germline trimming cut 6 bases from V and 6 bases from J; bases unmatched to any gene: 14.

The sample holds one count of this clone. The chain links TRBV30 to TRBJ1-1; a weak D match, TRBD1 (5 bases). The CDR3 consists of 12 residues. V was trimmed by 2 bases and J by 3 bases, leaving 7 bases between them. Germline-derived CDR1 and CDR2 are GTSNPN and SVGIG (reference sequence). CDR3 amino acids: CAWSRGYTEAFF. The DNA of the CDR3 is TGTGCCTGGAGTAGGGGATACACTGAAGCTTTCTTT. Drawing the rest from reference TRBV30 and TRBJ1-1, the complete variable domain is SQTIHQWPATLVQPVGSPLSLECTVEGTSNPNLYWYRQAAGRGLQLLFYSVGIGQISSEVPQNLSASRPQDRQFILSSKKLLLSDSGFYLCAWSRGYTEAFFGQGTRLTVV.

The chain links TRBV5-8 to TRBJ2-7; tentatively, D is TRBD2 (5 bases). The germline V gene has CDR1 SGHTS and CDR2 YDEGEE. Trimming stripped 0 bases from V and 3 bases from J, with 10 bases between. The CDR3 sequence is 14 residues long. CDR3 DNA sequence: TGTGCCAGCAGCTTGGTTCGGGAAAGCTACGAGCAGTACTTC. Translating it yields CASSLVRESYEQYF.

As regards this clone: The same CDR3 arises from other DNA sequences in this sample as well. The V call is TRBV4-1, the J call TRBJ2-7, with 11 bases matching TRBD2. The CDR3 loop spans 15 amino acids. Germline assignment: CDR1 MGHRA and CDR2 YSYEKL. Trimming took 3 bases from V and 4 from J; bases not matched to a gene: 5. DNA for the CDR3: TGCGCCAGCAGCCAGACGGGACTAGCGGCGTACGAGCAGTACTTC. Translation: CASSQTGLAAYEQYF.

The chain joins TRBV4-1 to TRBJ1-4; weak D call: TRBD1 (6 bases). V was shortened by 4 bases and J by 6 bases, with 12 bases between the two germline ends. This CDR3 region has 14 residues. The germline CDR1 and CDR2 sequences are MGHRA and YSYEKL. The CDR3 region has the DNA TGCGCCAGCAGCCCGGTTGCAGGGGATGAAAAACTGTTTTTT. It codes for CASSPVAGDEKLFF.

The chain has TRBV6-5 and TRBJ2-7; no definite D call. This CDR3 region has 14 residues. Germline loops: CDR1 MNHEY, CDR2 SVGAGI. Trimming removed 2 bases at V and 0 bases at J, with 8 bases between. The chain's CDR3 is CASSYGFYSYEQYF. CDR3 sequence (DNA): TGTGCCAGCAGTTACGGTTTCTACTCCTACGAGCAGTACTTC.

The J gene is TRBJ2-1, the V gene TRBV29-1, with 7 nucleotides matching TRBD1. From germline, CDR1 is SQVTM and CDR2 ANQGSEA. The CDR3 covers 13 residues. With 7 bases clipped from V and 4 bases from J, the junction kept 7 bases outside the gene matches. For the CDR3, the DNA is TGCAGCGGCCGGGACAGAGGTTACAATGAGCAGTTCTTC. Encoded protein: CSGRDRGYNEQFF.

The J gene is TRBJ2-1, the V gene TRBV18; TRBD2 agrees at 8 bases. J was trimmed by 7 bases and V by 3 bases; bases with no gene match: 14. The CDR3 has 17 residues. The germline V gene has CDR1 KGHSH and CDR2 LQKENI. The CDR3 sequence: CASSPPRAGLAGNEQFF. The CDR3 region has the DNA TGTGCCAGCTCACCGCCGAGGGCTGGGTTAGCGGGAAATGAGCAGTTCTTC.

J is TRBJ2-7 and V is TRBV7-8, with TRBD1 matching over 9 bases. The V and J ends lost 0 bases and 6 bases, in that order; junction bases with no gene match: 9. The V gene's germline CDR1 is SGHVS and CDR2 FQNEAQ. The CDR3 covers 16 residues. As DNA, the CDR3 is TGTGCCAGCAGCTTAGCCCTCGGGACAGGGCTTTTCGAGCAGTACTTC. It yields the protein CASSLALGTGLFEQYF. Looking up the rest from reference TRBV7-8 and TRBJ2-7 gives the full variable domain: GAGVSQSPRYKVAKRGQDVALRCDPISGHVSLFWYQQALGQGPEFLTYFQNEAQLDKSGLPSDRFFAERPEGSVSTLKIQRTQQEDSAVYLCASSLALGTGLFEQYFGPGTRLTVT.

V usage is TRBV28 and J usage is TRBJ2-7; D is perhaps TRBD1 or TRBD2 (7 bases each). V was cut by 3 bases and J by 4 bases, with 16 bases left in between. This CDR3 is 15 amino acids long. Germline V gene data show CDR1 as MDHEN and CDR2 as SYDVKM. The DNA of the CDR3 is TGTGCCAGCAGTTTCGGGGCAGGGGGAGGGTACGAGCAGTACTTC. It specifies CASSFGAGGGYEQYF.

This clone occurred once. V gene TRBV10-3 combines with J gene TRBJ2-7, with a weak D call TRBD2 (6 bases). The ends were cut back, 10 bases at V and 4 bases at J, with 17 bases in the middle. Germline V gives CDR1 ENHRY, CDR2 SYGVKD. CDR3 length equals 13 residues. CDR3 residues: CATEDGGSYEQYF. In DNA, the CDR3 is TGTGCCACCGAGGACGGGGGATCGTACGAGCAGTACTTC.

Regarding this clone: This sample includes further DNA sequences coding for the same CDR3. The chain is built from TRBV27 and TRBJ1-1, with D possibly being TRBD1 (6 bases). Per germline, CDR1 MNHEY and CDR2 SMNVEV (reference sequence). The CDR3 totals 14 residues. Trimming left V 2 bases short and J 2 bases short, with 9 bases between. The CDR3 nucleotides read TGTGCCAGCAGTTTAGAGGGGGGCAACACTGAAGCTTTCTTT. Protein: CASSLEGGNTEAFF.

CDR3 in amino acids: CASSQDPKGAKNIQYF. CDR3 bases: TGCGCCAGCAGCCAAGATCCGAAGGGAGCCAAAAACATTCAGTACTTC. J is TRBJ2-4 and V is TRBV4-3; D is undetermined. The CDR3 spans 16 residues. Germline V gives CDR1 LGHNA, CDR2 YSLEER. V was pared by 0 bases and J by 0 bases, with 9 bases between.

This chain joins TRBV5-1 and TRBJ1-1, with unresolved D. V shed 4 bases and J shed 4 bases, with 20 bases lying between them. The CDR3 spans 16 residues. The germline CDR1 and CDR2 sequences are SGHRS and YFSETQ. CDR3 nucleotides: TGCGCCAGCAGCCCTTATTATGAGGGATCTTTCACTGAAGCTTTCTTT. This sequence encodes CASSPYYEGSFTEAFF.

As to this clone: The sample has other DNA sequences that encode this CDR3 too. The CDR3 region is CASSLSGGYEQYF. The CDR3 DNA reads TGTGCCAGCAGTTTATCTGGTGGGTACGAGCAGTACTTC. The chain couples TRBV27 to TRBJ2-7, with no clear D. The CDR3 contains 13 residues. CDR1 and CDR2 (germline): MNHEY, SMNVEV (reference sequence). The V end was cut by 0 bases, the J end by 4 bases, with 7 bases between.

This clone was observed once. The chain combines TRBV30 with TRBJ2-7; 9 bases are shared with TRBD2. Germline-derived CDR1 and CDR2 are GTSNPN and SVGIG (reference sequence). The CDR3 runs to 15 residues. V lost 0 bases and J lost 3; bases outside the gene matches: 6. CDR3 nucleotide sequence: TGTGCCTGGAGTGTAGCTAGCGGGGTAGTCTACGAGCAGTACTTC. It yields the protein CAWSVASGVVYEQYF.

The genes are TRBV7-9 and TRBJ2-1, with 11 bases identical to TRBD2. From germline, CDR1 is SEHNR and CDR2 FQNEAQ (reference sequence). There are 18 residues in the CDR3. The V and J ends lost 5 bases and 0 bases, in that order; junction bases with no gene match: 9. The CDR3 loop is CASSLTSGVGSSYNEQFF. The CDR3 region has the DNA TGTGCCAGCAGCCTGACTAGCGGGGTGGGGAGCTCCTACAATGAGCAGTTCTTC.

With regard to this clone: At the DNA level, this CDR3 is encoded by other sequences in the same sample as well. V usage is TRBV28 and J usage is TRBJ1-5; no firm D call. Per germline, CDR1 MDHEN and CDR2 SYDVKM. The CDR3 spans 15 residues. V lost 2 bases and J lost 0, with 8 bases in between. The CDR3 loop is CASSLRGYSNQPQHF. The CDR3 nucleotides read TGTGCCAGCAGTTTAAGAGGGTATAGCAATCAGCCCCAGCATTTT.

The chain joins TRBV7-9 to TRBJ2-7; D gene unclear. In germline, CDR1 is SEHNR, CDR2 FQNEAQ (reference sequence). Between the trimmed V and J ends, which lost 2 bases and 2 bases, there was a span of 7 bases. This CDR3 contains 13 residues. CDR3 sequence reads: CASSLWQTYEQYF. The CDR3, as DNA: TGTGCCAGCAGCTTATGGCAGACCTACGAGCAGTACTTC.

Notes on this clone: Other DNA sequences within the sample encode an identical CDR3. The rearrangement uses TRBV30 and TRBJ1-1; no reliable D call. CDR1 is GTSNPN and CDR2 is SVGIG in the germline V gene (reference sequence). V was shortened by 0 bases and J by 0 bases, with 5 bases between the two germline ends. CDR3 length: 13 residues. CDR3 sequence (DNA): TGTGCCTGGAGTGTGGGGATGAACACTGAAGCTTTCTTT. Amino acids: CAWSVGMNTEAFF.

The chain links TRBV4-1 to TRBJ1-2; D not resolved. The V gene's germline CDR1 is MGHRA and CDR2 YSYEKL. V was pared by 7 bases and J by 4 bases, with 16 bases between. CDR3 size: 14 residues. The chain's CDR3 is CASTKVGGLYGYTF. The CDR3 region has the DNA TGCGCCAGCACAAAGGTAGGAGGTCTCTATGGCTACACCTTC.

This chain links TRBV5-4 with TRBJ2-7; the D is unclear. V gave up 2 bases and J gave up 6 bases, with 9 bases separating them. Germline V gene data show CDR1 as SGHNT and CDR2 as YYREEE (reference sequence). The CDR3 spans 12 residues. The CDR3, as DNA: TGTGCCAGCAGCTTTCATACGGGCGAGCAGTACTTC. Its protein product is CASSFHTGEQYF. Drawing the rest from reference TRBV5-4 and TRBJ2-7, the complete variable domain is ETGVTQSPTHLIKTRGQQVTLRCSSQSGHNTVSWYQQALGQGPQFIFQYYREEENGRGNFPPRFSGLQFPNYSSELNVNALELDDSALYLCASSFHTGEQYFGPGTRLTVT.

The rearrangement links TRBV9 to TRBJ2-7; weak D call: TRBD2 (6 bases). In germline, CDR1 is SGDLS, CDR2 YYNGEE. The CDR3 length is 16 residues. Trimming took off 3 bases at V and 0 bases at J, with 16 bases between the two ends. The CDR3 here is CASSANIDGSSYEQYF. CDR3 nucleotide sequence: TGTGCCAGCAGCGCCAACATCGACGGGAGCTCCTACGAGCAGTACTTC.